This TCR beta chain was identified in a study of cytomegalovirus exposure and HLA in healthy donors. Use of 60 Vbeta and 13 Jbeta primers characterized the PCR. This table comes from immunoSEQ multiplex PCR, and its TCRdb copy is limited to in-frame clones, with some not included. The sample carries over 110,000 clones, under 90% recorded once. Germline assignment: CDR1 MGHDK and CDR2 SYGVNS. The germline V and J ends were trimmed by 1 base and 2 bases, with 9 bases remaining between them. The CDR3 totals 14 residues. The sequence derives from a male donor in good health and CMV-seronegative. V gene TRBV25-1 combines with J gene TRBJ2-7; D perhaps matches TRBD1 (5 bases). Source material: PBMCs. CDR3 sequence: CASSEWGPTYEQYF. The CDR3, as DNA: TGTGCCAGCAGTGAATGGGGCCCCACCTACGAGCAGTACTTC.